These T cell receptor beta chains were read from a single sample in a study of shared clonotypes between healthy human individuals. TCRdb keeps only in-frame clones here, not all; method: immunoSEQ multiplex PCR. The sample records roughly 2.2 million clones, just over 90% being singletons. Sequenced sample: naive CD4+ T cells from PBMCs. The origin of the receptors is a man aged 18 to 29 in good health. Some clones in this sample may be carry-over from other donors' samples. Both conserved end residues are part of each CDR3. The D gene is left open where the match is weak. Not every row has a clone size; where given, it reads once, few, many or a size class.

d_gene,len,abundance,v_gene,j_gene,CDR3nt,CDR3aa
TRBD2,19,NA,TRBV28,TRBJ2-7,TGTGCCAGCAGTTTCTACGCCGGGCTAGCGGGAGCCACCTCCTACGAGCAGTACTTC,CASSFYAGLAGATSYEQYF
TRBD2,20,NA,TRBV18,TRBJ2-3,TGTGCCAGCTTGACCGGCGCAGCAGTACTAGCGGGAGGGCGGACAGATACGCAGTATTTT,CASLTGAAVLAGGRTDTQYF
NA,14,NA,TRBV19,TRBJ1-5,TGTGCCAGTAGTTCTCGGCAAATCAATCAGCCCCAGCATTTT,CASSSRQINQPQHF
TRBD2,15,NA,TRBV6-5,TRBJ2-1,TGTGCCAGCAGGAAACTAGCGGGGCTCTACAATGAGCAGTTCTTC,CASRKLAGLYNEQFF
TRBD1,15,once,TRBV5-6,TRBJ1-4,TGTGCCAGCAGCTTACAAGATATGACAGGGGATCGACTGTTTTTT,CASSLQDMTGDRLFF
TRBD2,17,NA,TRBV4-1,TRBJ2-5,TGCGCCAGCAGCCAAGATCCGACTAGCGGGAACCAAGAGACCCAGTACTTC,CASSQDPTSGNQETQYF
NA,14,NA,TRBV7-9,TRBJ1-5,TGTGCCAGCAGCACACAGGGCGGAAATCAGCCCCAGCATTTT,CASSTQGGNQPQHF
NA,14,NA,TRBV6-5,TRBJ2-5,TGTGCCAGCAGGGTAATAGCGGCACAAGAGACCCAGTACTTC,CASRVIAAQETQYF
NA,15,NA,TRBV7-2,TRBJ2-2,TGTGCCAGCAGCCCTACGGGTAGTAACACCGGGGAGCTGTTTTTT,CASSPTGSNTGELFF
TRBD1,17,NA,TRBV4-1,TRBJ1-1,TGCGCCAGCAGCCAAGATCAGGGGGTACCGTTGGACACTGAAGCTTTCTTT,CASSQDQGVPLDTEAFF
NA,13,NA,TRBV6-6,TRBJ2-7,TGTGCCAGCGAAATTGCGGGATCCTACGAGCAGTACTTC,CASEIAGSYEQYF
TRBD2,15,NA,TRBV5-6,TRBJ2-3,TGTGCCAGCAGGACTACTAGCGGGAGACCAGATACGCAGTATTTT,CASRTTSGRPDTQYF
NA,13,NA,TRBV5-5,TRBJ1-2,TGTGCCACTTCTCCCGACAGGAACTATGGCTACACCTTC,CATSPDRNYGYTF